A single sample gave rise to the 5 T cell receptor beta chains below, sequenced in a study of control samples from healthy donors and cancer patients. Assay: immunoSEQ multiplex PCR; the TCRdb copy retains only in-frame clones and omits some. The sample has 82,000 or so clones, roughly 94% seen once. The sample consisted of blood. The receptors were gathered from a woman aged 18-29 years in good health.

The chain combines TRBV7-8 with TRBJ2-7; D possibly corresponds to TRBD2 (5 bases). The CDR3 length is 15 residues. The V gene lost 5 bases and the J gene lost 4 bases, with 18 bases spanning the gap. The germline gives CDR1 SGHVS, CDR2 FQNEAQ. DNA for the CDR3: TGTGCCAGCAGCCCCCGGGGTCGCCCGGGTTACGAGCAGTACTTC. Encoded protein: CASSPRGRPGYEQYF.

This clone has a single count. The genes are TRBV5-4 and TRBJ1-3; D possibly corresponds to TRBD1 (5 bases). Germline V CDR1 and CDR2: SGHNT, YYREEE (reference sequence). This CDR3 is built from 15 residues. V lost 3 bases and J lost 0, with 10 bases in between. The chain's CDR3 is CASSSGVPSGNTIYF. CDR3 sequence (DNA): TGTGCCAGCAGCTCGGGGGTGCCCTCTGGAAACACCATATATTTT.

This clone is a singleton in its sample. This sequence joins TRBV6-4 and TRBJ1-2, with D hard to call. In germline, CDR1 is MRHNA, CDR2 SNTAGT. V lost 5 bases and J lost 4, with 14 bases in between. The CDR3 sequence is 14 residues long. The CDR3 sequence is CASSSPGSSYGYTF. The CDR3 DNA reads as TGTGCCAGCAGTTCCCCGGGCAGCAGCTATGGCTACACCTTC.

The V gene is TRBV5-1, the J gene TRBJ2-7; D may be TRBD1 (6 bases). In germline, CDR1 is SGHRS, CDR2 YFSETQ. The germline V and J ends were trimmed by 3 bases and 6 bases, with 10 bases remaining between them. This CDR3 is built from 12 residues. CDR3 DNA: TGCGCCAGCAGCTCACAGGGTCGCGAGCAGTACTTC. This codes for CASSSQGREQYF.

In its sample, this clone was seen once. This chain uses TRBV11-2 with TRBJ2-2; weak D call: TRBD2 (6 bases). The CDR3 is 16 residues long. V was trimmed by 2 bases and J by 5 bases, leaving 15 bases between them. The germline gives CDR1 SGHAT, CDR2 FQNNGV. The chain's CDR3 is CASSLYAGRETGELFF. The CDR3 bases are TGTGCCAGCAGCTTATATGCGGGGCGGGAAACCGGGGAGCTGTTTTTT.